These 16 T cell receptor beta chains share one sample of origin, sequenced in a study of blood T cells in healthy people across ages. Combining a sample-barcoded 5' primer with a J-beta primer mix, a second PCR ran for roughly 6 to 12 cycles. A single record per CDR3 protein comes from TCRdb applying MiXCR to the 5' RACE reads. The sample has just over 1 million distinct CDR3 sequences; under 55% are singletons. Sequencing input: blood. Every receptor here comes from a woman aged 55 to 70 in good health.

The V gene is TRBV10-3, the J gene TRBJ2-7, with 13 bases lining up with TRBD2. Germline V lookup: CDR1 ENHRY, CDR2 SYGVKD. CDR3 length: 14 amino acids. V trimming: 5 bases; J trimming: 6 bases; junction bases outside the gene matches: 4. CDR3 amino acids: CAISPLAGGGEQYF. In nucleotides, the CDR3 is TGTGCCATCAGTCCACTAGCGGGAGGGGGCGAGCAGTACTTC.

This clonotype was found once. V and J are TRBV6-2 or TRBV6-3 and TRBJ2-1, with TRBD2 as a possible D gene (5 bases). The CDR3 covers 15 residues. Germline-derived CDR1 and CDR2 are MNHEY and SVGEGT. The V gene lost 6 bases and the J gene lost 2 bases, with 14 bases spanning the gap. CDR3 in amino acids: CASSFDYLTYNEQFF. The CDR3 nucleotides are TGTGCCAGCAGCTTCGACTATCTCACCTACAATGAGCAGTTCTTC.

This chain links TRBV20-1 with TRBJ1-1, with a tentative D call TRBD1 (5 bases). V was pared by 5 bases and J by 1 base, with 14 bases between. This CDR3 spans 14 amino acids. Germline CDR1 reads DFQATT; CDR2 reads SNEGSKA (reference sequence). CDR3 amino acids: CSAGLGLWNTEAFF. The CDR3 nucleotides read TGCAGTGCTGGCTTGGGACTCTGGAACACTGAAGCTTTCTTT.

The V gene is TRBV12-5, the J gene TRBJ2-6; 7 nucleotides line up with TRBD1. The germline CDR1 and CDR2 sequences are LGHNT and FRNRAP. Losses at the gene ends were 6 bases for V and 0 bases for J; bases not matched to a gene: 8. The CDR3 loop spans 17 amino acids. This chain's CDR3 is CASGRHRGNSGANVLTF. Written as DNA, the CDR3 is TGTGCTAGTGGACGCCACAGGGGTAACTCTGGGGCCAACGTCCTGACTTTC.

CDR3 sequence (DNA): TGTGCCAGCTACGGACTAGCGGGTTCAAATGAGCAGTTCTTC. Residues: CASYGLAGSNEQFF. The chain recombines TRBV27 with TRBJ2-1, with 11 bases that match TRBD2. Trimming at V came to 8 bases and at J to 7 bases, leaving 7 bases not matched to a gene. Germline CDR1 is MNHEY and CDR2 is SMNVEV (reference sequence). This CDR3 spans 14 amino acids.

CDR3 nucleotides: TGTGCCACCAGCACCAGGGGGCGGCTAGCGGGAGATACGCAGTATTTT. This codes for CATSTRGRLAGDTQYF. The rearrangement uses TRBV15 and TRBJ2-3; tentatively, D is TRBD1 or TRBD2 (8 bases each). CDR3 size: 16 residues. V gave up 4 bases and J gave up 5 bases, with 19 bases separating them. CDR1 and CDR2 (germline): LNHNV, YYDKDF (reference sequence).

The J gene is TRBJ2-5, the V gene TRBV29-1; no reliable D call. The V gene's germline CDR1 is SQVTM and CDR2 ANQGSEA. The CDR3 sequence is 15 residues long. Between the trimmed V and J ends, which lost 0 bases and 3 bases, there was a span of 14 bases. The CDR3 protein is CSVEDPRKGKETQYF. The CDR3 DNA sequence: TGCAGCGTTGAAGATCCCAGGAAGGGCAAAGAGACCCAGTACTTC.

This clonotype was counted between two and nine times. This sequence joins TRBV9 and TRBJ2-3; D might be TRBD1 (5 bases). The CDR3 extends over 14 amino acids. Trimming stripped 3 bases from V and 2 bases from J, with 10 bases between. Germline assignment: CDR1 SGDLS and CDR2 YYNGEE. Written as DNA, the CDR3 is TGTGCCAGCAGCGGAGACAGCTACACAGATACGCAGTATTTT. Its translation: CASSGDSYTDTQYF.

The chain couples TRBV7-6 to TRBJ1-5, with D possibly being TRBD1 (5 bases). This CDR3 spans 16 amino acids. Trimming took 5 bases from V and 4 from J, leaving 18 bases between them. The germline V gene has CDR1 SGHVS and CDR2 FNYEAQ. Written as DNA, the CDR3 is TGTGCCAGCAGCGCCCAGCCGGGACGGACTAATCAGCCCCAGCATTTT. It is translated as CASSAQPGRTNQPQHF.

The chain uses TRBV7-2 and TRBJ2-3, with 8 nucleotides matching TRBD2. V shed 7 bases and J 2 bases; nucleotides not matched to a gene: 11. The germline CDR1 and CDR2 sequences are SGHTA and FQGNSA. The CDR3 runs to 16 residues. The CDR3 coding sequence is TGTGCCAGCACCCTTGGGACTAGGGGCCTCACAGATACGCAGTATTTT. Amino acid sequence: CASTLGTRGLTDTQYF.

V usage is TRBV7-9 and J usage is TRBJ2-5, with a tentative D call TRBD2 (7 bases). Gene TRBJ2-7 matches the end of the DNA better, so the J call may be wrong. Germline V gives CDR1 SEHNR, CDR2 FQNEAQ (reference sequence). The CDR3 totals 17 residues. The CDR3 here is CASSLSRGGGSPCEQYF. The CDR3 nucleotides read TGTGCCAGCAGCTTATCTAGGGGAGGGGGATCTCCCTGCGAGCAGTACTTC.

The chain combines TRBV5-1 with TRBJ2-7; no clear D. V was clipped by 0 bases and J by 7 bases, with 11 bases between them. CDR1 is SGHRS and CDR2 is YFSETQ in the germline V gene. This CDR3 has 13 amino acids. For the CDR3, the DNA is TGCGCCAGCAGCTTGGTGGCAATGGGAGAGCAGTACTTC. It yields the protein CASSLVAMGEQYF.

The chain recombines TRBV27 with TRBJ2-7, with TRBD1 as a possible D gene (6 bases). This CDR3 comprises 13 residues. The ends were cut back, 5 bases at V and 7 bases at J, with 15 bases in the middle. The germline V gene has CDR1 MNHEY and CDR2 SMNVEV (reference sequence). The CDR3, as DNA: TGTGCCAGCAGTGAACAGGGCCTCCAAGAGCAGTACTTC. Translating it yields CASSEQGLQEQYF.

The CDR3 region is CASSLSYVGAVETQYF. DNA for the CDR3: TGTGCCAGCAGTTTATCGTACGTGGGGGCTGTAGAGACCCAGTACTTC. The chain links TRBV27 to TRBJ2-5; D perhaps matches TRBD1 (6 bases). The ends were cut back, 0 bases at V and 4 bases at J, with 15 bases in the middle. Germline CDR1 reads MNHEY; CDR2 reads SMNVEV (reference sequence). The CDR3 consists of 16 residues.

This clonotype was detected ten times or more. The chain combines TRBV10-3 with TRBJ2-7; D perhaps matches TRBD2 (5 bases). Deletions cut 2 bases from V and 2 bases from J, with 13 bases between. CDR3 length: 15 amino acids. The germline gives CDR1 ENHRY, CDR2 SYGVKD. This CDR3 is CAISEGSRGPYEQYF. CDR3 DNA sequence: TGTGCCATCAGTGAGGGGTCGAGAGGGCCCTACGAGCAGTACTTC.

This sequence joins TRBV10-3 and TRBJ2-3; no reliable D call. Germline V gene sequence: CDR1 ENHRY, CDR2 SYGVKD. V lost 4 bases and J lost 2, with 10 bases in between. The CDR3 totals 14 residues. The CDR3 DNA sequence: TGTGCCATCAGTGGAGGCAAGATCACAGATACGCAGTATTTT. Translation: CAISGGKITDTQYF.